A selection of T cell receptor beta chains follows, all from one sample in a study of blood T cell repertoires in COVID-19. Measured with immunoSEQ multiplex PCR; TCRdb has only the in-frame clones, and not every one. The sample holds over 130,000 clones, roughly 73% seen once. Sequences were obtained from peripheral blood. The receptors here all came from a woman between 45 and 65 years old with active or convalescent COVID-19. Both conserved end residues are trimmed from each CDR3. Not all rows give a size; the values are once, few, many and, for expanded clones, a class.

>TRBV7-2|TRBJ1-5|.
ASSGRQGNQPQH
>TRBV4-3|TRBJ1-2|.
ASSQDGQRDGYT
>TRBV25-1|TRBJ2-7|.
ASSVGQGVGSYEQY
>TRBV4-3|TRBJ1-4|.
ASSQVLGTEEKLF
>TRBV6-5|TRBJ2-1|.
ASSPQTTTYNEQF
>TRBV5-1|TRBJ1-6|.
ASSLRPQGASQNSPLH
>TRBV5-5|TRBJ2-7|.
ASSPLHTSGRDYEQY
>TRBV15|TRBJ1-5|many
ATSRDRLRQGRGQPQH
>TRBV7-2|TRBJ2-7|.
ASSSSGSSYEQY
>TRBV3-1/TRBV3-2|TRBJ2-1|once
ASSQEGSGESNEQF
>TRBV5-6|TRBJ1-2|.
ASNTQQKAPYGYT
>TRBV6-2/TRBV6-3|TRBJ2-7|.
ASSNLDGTYEQY
>TRBV5-6|TRBJ1-4|.
ASSLTEGATNEKLF
>TRBV18|TRBJ2-1|.
ASSPLGPQRSYNEQF
>TRBV21-1|TRBJ2-3|.
ASRGADTQY
>TRBV5-6|TRBJ1-2|once
ASSFFDRGHYGYT
>TRBV2|TRBJ1-4|few
ASSEGLGTQKLF
>TRBV5-1|TRBJ1-1|.
ASSFAGGRNTEAF